Reported below is one TCR beta chain. No antigen is known for it. Researchers ran the PCR with 60 Vbeta and 13 Jbeta primers. The data were produced by immunoSEQ multiplex PCR, yet TCRdb's version contains in-frame clones alone and is incomplete. Among 100,000 to 150,000 clones listed, 70% to 90% were seen once. Losses at the gene ends were 3 bases for V and 3 bases for J; bases not matched to a gene: 9. Germline V gene data show CDR1 as SNHLY and CDR2 as FYNNEI. The CDR3 length is 16 residues. These data come from a study of cytomegalovirus exposure and HLA in healthy donors. Study-level points and caveats: Being productive about 87% or about 30% of the time was typical of most TCR beta V segments in an earlier analysis.

Healthy bone marrow donors made up the donor group. The sample taken for sequencing was PBMCs. This receptor was taken from a boy younger than 18 in good health and CMV-seronegative. The chain uses TRBV2 and TRBJ1-2; 8 bases are a match to TRBD1. CDR3 DNA sequence: TGTGCCAGCAGTGATCAGGGGGCAGGGGGCTACTATGGCTACACCTTC. Translating gives CASSDQGAGGYYGYTF.